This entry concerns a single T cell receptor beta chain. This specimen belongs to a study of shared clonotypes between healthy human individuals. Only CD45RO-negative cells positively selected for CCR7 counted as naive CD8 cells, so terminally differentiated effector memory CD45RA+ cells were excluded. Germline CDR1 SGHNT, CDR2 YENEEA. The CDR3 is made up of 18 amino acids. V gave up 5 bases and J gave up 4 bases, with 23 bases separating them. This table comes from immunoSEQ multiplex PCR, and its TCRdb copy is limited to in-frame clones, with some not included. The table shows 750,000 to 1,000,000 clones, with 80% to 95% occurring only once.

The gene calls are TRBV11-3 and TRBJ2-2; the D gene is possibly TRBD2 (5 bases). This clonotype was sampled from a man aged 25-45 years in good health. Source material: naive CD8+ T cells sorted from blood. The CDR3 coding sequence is TGTGCCAGCAGCCCCTTCGTCTCTGGAGGCCGGCGCACCGGGGAGCTGTTTTTT. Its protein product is CASSPFVSGGRRTGELFF.